The source of this T cell receptor (beta chain) is a study of CD8+ T cells in alopecia areata. Study summary: Treated patients swallowed 5 to 10 mg of oral tofacitinib twice daily.

Overall study results and limits: Shared TCR sequences were less clear between patients than in mice, possibly partly from HLA diversity.

PBMC-derived CD4+ and CD8+ T cells were sorted. RNA extraction was followed by reverse transcription into cDNA, which acted as the sequencing template. Data came from immunoSEQ multiplex PCR; TCRdb stores just in-frame clones and leaves some out. The table lists 75,000 to 100,000 clones, about 45% of them singletons. About this clone: Its antigen is not identified.

The CDR3 has 13 amino acids. Trimming took 7 bases from V and 7 from J, leaving 17 bases between them. Per germline, CDR1 SQVTM and CDR2 ANQGSEA. Sequenced sample: CD4+ T cells sorted from blood. The receptor was isolated from a human donor with alopecia areata. The chain recombines TRBV29-1 with TRBJ2-1; possible D gene TRBD1, 5 bases. The CDR3, as DNA: TGCAGCGGGGGCGGACGGGCCCGGAATGAGCAGTTCTTC. Protein: CSGGGRARNEQFF.